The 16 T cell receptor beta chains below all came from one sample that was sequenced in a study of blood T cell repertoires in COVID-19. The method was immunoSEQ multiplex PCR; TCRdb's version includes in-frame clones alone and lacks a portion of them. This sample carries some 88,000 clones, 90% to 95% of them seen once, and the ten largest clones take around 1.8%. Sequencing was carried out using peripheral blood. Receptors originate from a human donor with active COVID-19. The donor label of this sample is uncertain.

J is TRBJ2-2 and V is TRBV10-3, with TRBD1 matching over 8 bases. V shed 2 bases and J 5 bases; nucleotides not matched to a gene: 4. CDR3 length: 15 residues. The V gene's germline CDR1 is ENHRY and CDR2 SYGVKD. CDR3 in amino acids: CAISENRGETGELFF. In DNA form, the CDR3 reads TGTGCCATCAGTGAGAACAGGGGGGAAACCGGGGAGCTGTTTTTT.

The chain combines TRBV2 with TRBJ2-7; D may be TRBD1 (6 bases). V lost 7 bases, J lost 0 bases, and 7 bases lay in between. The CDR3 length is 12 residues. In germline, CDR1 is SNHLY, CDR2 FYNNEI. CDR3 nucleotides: TGTGCCAGCAAACAGGGCTCCTACGAGCAGTACTTC. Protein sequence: CASKQGSYEQYF.

The CDR3 reads CASSQSTGYTEAFF. CDR3 nucleotide sequence: TGTGCCAGCAGTCAATCCACAGGGTACACTGAAGCTTTCTTT. The chain combines TRBV13 with TRBJ1-1; tentative D call: TRBD1 (6 bases). The germline CDR1 and CDR2 sequences are PRHDT and FYEKMQ (reference sequence). The V gene lost 6 bases and the J gene lost 3 bases, with 14 bases spanning the gap. The CDR3 has 14 residues. The variable domain in full, completed from reference TRBV13 and TRBJ1-1, reads AAGVIQSPRHLIKEKRETATLKCYPIPRHDTVYWYQQGPGQDPQFLISFYEKMQSDKGSIPDRFSAQQFSDYHSELNMSSLELGDSALYFCASSQSTGYTEAFFGQGTRLTVV.

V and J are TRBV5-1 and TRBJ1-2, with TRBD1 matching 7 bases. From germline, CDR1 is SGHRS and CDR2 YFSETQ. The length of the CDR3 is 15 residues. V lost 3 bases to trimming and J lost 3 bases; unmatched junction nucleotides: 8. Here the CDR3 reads CASSSDGTAYYGYTF. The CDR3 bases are TGCGCCAGCAGCTCAGACGGGACAGCCTACTATGGCTACACCTTC.

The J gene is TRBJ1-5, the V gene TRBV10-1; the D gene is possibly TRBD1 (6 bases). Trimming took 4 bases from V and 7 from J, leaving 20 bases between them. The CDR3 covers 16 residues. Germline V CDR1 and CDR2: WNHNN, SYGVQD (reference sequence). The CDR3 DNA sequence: TGCGCCAGCAGTGGGTATTTACAGGGTATTGGGCAGCCCCAGCATTTT. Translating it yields CASSGYLQGIGQPQHF.

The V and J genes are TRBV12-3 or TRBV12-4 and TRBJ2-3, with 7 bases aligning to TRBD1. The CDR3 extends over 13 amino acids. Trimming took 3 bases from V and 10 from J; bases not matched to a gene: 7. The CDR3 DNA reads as TGTGCCAGCAGTTTGTGGACAGGCATGGCGCAGTATTTT. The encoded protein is CASSLWTGMAQYF.

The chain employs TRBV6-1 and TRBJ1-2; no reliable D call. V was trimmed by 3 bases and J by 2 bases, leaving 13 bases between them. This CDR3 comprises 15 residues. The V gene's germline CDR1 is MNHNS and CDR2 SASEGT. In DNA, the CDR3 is TGTGCCAGCAGTGAGCGAGAGGGAGAAAACTATGGCTACACCTTC. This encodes CASSEREGENYGYTF.

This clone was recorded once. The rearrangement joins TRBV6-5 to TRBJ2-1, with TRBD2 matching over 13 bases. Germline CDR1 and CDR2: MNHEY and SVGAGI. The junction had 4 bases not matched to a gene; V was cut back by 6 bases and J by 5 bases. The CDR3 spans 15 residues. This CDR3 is CASRETSGGHNEQFF. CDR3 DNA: TGTGCCAGCAGAGAGACTAGCGGGGGGCACAATGAGCAGTTCTTC.

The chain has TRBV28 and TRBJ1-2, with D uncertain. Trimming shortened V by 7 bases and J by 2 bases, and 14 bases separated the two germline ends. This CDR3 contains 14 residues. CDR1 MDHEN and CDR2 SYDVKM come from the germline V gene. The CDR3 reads CASTLTGANYGYTF. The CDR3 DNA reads TGTGCCAGCACCCTGACCGGAGCGAACTATGGCTACACCTTC.

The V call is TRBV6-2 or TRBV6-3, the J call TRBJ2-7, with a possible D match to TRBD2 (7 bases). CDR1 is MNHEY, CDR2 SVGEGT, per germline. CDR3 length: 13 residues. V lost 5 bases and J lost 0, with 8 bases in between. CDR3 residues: CASSRGGSYEQYF. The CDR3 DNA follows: TGTGCCAGCAGTAGGGGGGGCTCCTACGAGCAGTACTTC.

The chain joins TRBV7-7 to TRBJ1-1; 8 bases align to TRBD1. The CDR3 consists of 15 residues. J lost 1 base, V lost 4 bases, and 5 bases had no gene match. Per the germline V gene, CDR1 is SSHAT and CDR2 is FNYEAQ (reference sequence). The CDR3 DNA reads TGTGCCAGCAGCTCCTACAGGGGGGAGAACACTGAAGCTTTCTTT. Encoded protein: CASSSYRGENTEAFF.

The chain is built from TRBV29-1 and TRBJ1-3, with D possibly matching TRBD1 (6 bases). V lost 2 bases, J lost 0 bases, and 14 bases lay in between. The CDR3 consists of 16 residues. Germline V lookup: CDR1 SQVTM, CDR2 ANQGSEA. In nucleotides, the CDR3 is TGCAGCGTTGAATCTGATCCAGGGGACTCTGGAAACACCATATATTTT. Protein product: CSVESDPGDSGNTIYF. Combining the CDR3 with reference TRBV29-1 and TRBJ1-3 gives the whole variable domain SAVISQKPSRDICQRGTSLTIQCQVDSQVTMMFWYRQQPGQSLTLIATANQGSEATYESGFVIDKFPISRPNLTFSTLTVSNMSPEDSSIYLCSVESDPGDSGNTIYFGEGSWLTVV.

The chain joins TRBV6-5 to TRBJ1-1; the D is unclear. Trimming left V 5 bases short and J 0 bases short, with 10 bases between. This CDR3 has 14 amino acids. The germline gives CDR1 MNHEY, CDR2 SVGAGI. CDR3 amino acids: CASSPGYMNTEAFF. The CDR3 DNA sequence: TGTGCCAGCAGTCCAGGATACATGAACACTGAAGCTTTCTTT.

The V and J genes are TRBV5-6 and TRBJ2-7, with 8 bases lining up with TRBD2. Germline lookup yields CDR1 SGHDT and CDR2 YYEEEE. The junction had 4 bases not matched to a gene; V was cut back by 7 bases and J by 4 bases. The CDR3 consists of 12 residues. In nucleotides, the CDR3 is TGTGCCAGCGTGGGCGGGGGGTACGAGCAGTACTTC. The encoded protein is CASVGGGYEQYF.

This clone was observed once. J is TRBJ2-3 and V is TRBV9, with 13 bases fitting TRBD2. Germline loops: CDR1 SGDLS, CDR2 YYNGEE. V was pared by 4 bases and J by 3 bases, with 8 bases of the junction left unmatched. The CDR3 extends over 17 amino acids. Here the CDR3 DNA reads TGTGCCAGCAGCCCTAACCTACTAGCGGGGGGGACAGATACGCAGTATTTT. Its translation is CASSPNLLAGGTDTQYF.

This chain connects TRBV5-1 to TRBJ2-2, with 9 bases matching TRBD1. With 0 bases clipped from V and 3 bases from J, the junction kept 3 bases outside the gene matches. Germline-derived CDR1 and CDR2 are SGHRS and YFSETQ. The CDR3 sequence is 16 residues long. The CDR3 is CASSLEGQGYTGELFF. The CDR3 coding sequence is TGCGCCAGCAGCTTGGAGGGACAGGGTTACACCGGGGAGCTGTTTTTT.